A selection of T cell receptor beta chains follows, all from one sample in a study of response to subunit inactivated influenza vaccine. TCRdb called the RT-PCR reads again in MiXCR, with one record for every CDR3 protein. Of just under 550,000 distinct CDR3 sequences in the sample, roughly a quarter were seen once. Separately, the same data were catalogued under a study of T cells expressing NK-cell markers.

Sequencing was performed on CD4+ T cells sorted from PBMCs, taken less than 13 days after vaccination. These receptors were obtained from a man in his forties or fifties who received an inactivated influenza vaccine. CDR3s include the opening cysteine and the closing phenylalanine or tryptophan. Fields, in order: V gene, J gene, D gene, clone size, CDR3 protein, CDR3 DNA. The D gene is left open where the match is weak. Only part of the rows carry a size: once, few, many, or a class if the clone is expanded.

v_gene: TRBV5-6; j_gene: TRBJ2-2; d_gene: .; abundance: many; CDR3aa: CASSPFLGGTGELFF; CDR3nt: TGTGCCAGCAGCCCATTTTTAGGGGGCACCGGGGAGCTGTTTTTT
v_gene: TRBV3-1; j_gene: TRBJ2-7; d_gene: .; abundance: .; CDR3aa: CASSQGSLRSSYEQYF; CDR3nt: TGTGCCAGCAGCCAAGGTTCACTCAGGAGCTCCTACGAGCAGTACTTC
v_gene: TRBV20-1; j_gene: TRBJ2-3; d_gene: TRBD2; abundance: few; CDR3aa: CSAKNLAGADTQYF; CDR3nt: TGCAGTGCTAAAAACCTAGCGGGAGCAGATACGCAGTATTTT
v_gene: TRBV3-1; j_gene: TRBJ1-1; d_gene: .; abundance: .; CDR3aa: CASSPGPGTEAFF; CDR3nt: TGTGCCAGCAGCCCCGGTCCTGGGACTGAAGCTTTCTTT
v_gene: TRBV28; j_gene: TRBJ2-5; d_gene: .; abundance: few; CDR3aa: CASSLGVEETQYF; CDR3nt: TGTGCCAGCAGTTTGGGGGTCGAAGAGACCCAGTACTTC
v_gene: TRBV9; j_gene: TRBJ1-1; d_gene: TRBD1; abundance: .; CDR3aa: CASSKDRGEAFF; CDR3nt: TGTGCCAGCAGCAAGGACAGGGGTGAAGCTTTCTTT
v_gene: TRBV5-6; j_gene: TRBJ1-1; d_gene: .; abundance: .; CDR3aa: CASSLARMNTEAFF; CDR3nt: TGTGCCAGCAGCTTGGCACGGATGAACACTGAAGCTTTCTTT
v_gene: TRBV28; j_gene: TRBJ2-4; d_gene: .; abundance: few; CDR3aa: CASSFLGKSGSTKNIQYF; CDR3nt: TGTGCCAGCAGTTTTCTGGGGAAAAGCGGAAGTACAAAAAACATTCAGTACTTC
v_gene: TRBV9; j_gene: TRBJ2-1; d_gene: TRBD1; abundance: .; CDR3aa: CASRPGTGVYNEQFF; CDR3nt: TGTGCCAGCAGACCCGGGACAGGGGTCTACAATGAGCAGTTCTTC
v_gene: TRBV6-5; j_gene: TRBJ1-5; d_gene: .; abundance: few; CDR3aa: CASSYSYDARANQPQHF; CDR3nt: TGTGCCAGCAGTTACTCCTACGATGCCAGGGCGAATCAGCCCCAGCATTTT
v_gene: TRBV18; j_gene: TRBJ2-6; d_gene: .; abundance: .; CDR3aa: CASSPGVSGANVLTF; CDR3nt: TGTGCCAGCTCACCAGGGGTCTCTGGGGCCAACGTCCTGACTTTC
v_gene: TRBV11-2; j_gene: TRBJ2-7; d_gene: TRBD2; abundance: few; CDR3aa: CASSLLAGQYEQYF; CDR3nt: TGTGCCAGCAGCTTACTAGCGGGACAATACGAGCAGTACTTC
v_gene: TRBV15; j_gene: TRBJ2-7; d_gene: .; abundance: few; CDR3aa: CATSRDYGGSYEQYF; CDR3nt: TGTGCCACCAGCAGAGATTATGGCGGCTCCTACGAGCAGTACTTC
v_gene: TRBV7-9; j_gene: TRBJ2-1; d_gene: TRBD1; abundance: many; CDR3aa: CASSLGDRLTYNEQFF; CDR3nt: TGTGCCAGCAGCTTAGGGGACAGGCTAACCTACAATGAGCAGTTCTTC
v_gene: TRBV20-1; j_gene: TRBJ2-1; d_gene: TRBD2; abundance: many; CDR3aa: CSAETGLAGNDEQFF; CDR3nt: TGCAGTGCTGAAACGGGACTAGCGGGAAATGACGAGCAGTTCTTC
v_gene: TRBV29-1; j_gene: TRBJ1-2; d_gene: .; abundance: .; CDR3aa: CSVESLGPDYGYTF; CDR3nt: TGCAGCGTTGAAAGTTTGGGGCCGGATTATGGCTACACCTTC
v_gene: TRBV5-6; j_gene: TRBJ2-7; d_gene: .; abundance: .; CDR3aa: CASSYTSFGPYEQYF; CDR3nt: TGTGCCAGCAGCTACACTAGCTTTGGCCCATACGAGCAGTACTTC
v_gene: TRBV27; j_gene: TRBJ2-7; d_gene: .; abundance: .; CDR3aa: CASSSSTVADEQYF; CDR3nt: TGTGCCAGCAGTTCGTCGACAGTTGCAGACGAGCAGTACTTC
v_gene: TRBV15; j_gene: TRBJ2-7; d_gene: TRBD2; abundance: few; CDR3aa: CATSRDRTSGDYEQYF; CDR3nt: TGTGCCACCAGCAGAGATAGGACTAGCGGGGACTATGAGCAGTACTTC
v_gene: TRBV6-5; j_gene: TRBJ1-1; d_gene: .; abundance: .; CDR3aa: CASSHSGRINTEAFF; CDR3nt: TGTGCCAGCAGTCACTCGGGACGGATTAACACTGAAGCTTTCTTT
v_gene: TRBV9; j_gene: TRBJ2-3; d_gene: .; abundance: .; CDR3aa: CASSVGGGGDTQYF; CDR3nt: TGTGCCAGCAGCGTAGGCGGGGGCGGAGATACGCAGTATTTT
v_gene: TRBV20-1; j_gene: TRBJ1-1; d_gene: .; abundance: .; CDR3aa: CSATRSYSEAFF; CDR3nt: TGCAGTGCTACGCGATCGTATAGTGAAGCTTTCTTT
v_gene: TRBV6-2/TRBV6-3; j_gene: TRBJ2-1; d_gene: TRBD2; abundance: few; CDR3aa: CASSLGLAGAYNEQFF; CDR3nt: TGTGCCAGCAGCCTGGGACTAGCGGGGGCATACAATGAGCAGTTCTTC
v_gene: TRBV7-2; j_gene: TRBJ2-7; d_gene: .; abundance: .; CDR3aa: CASYPGRNPVNEQYF; CDR3nt: TGTGCCAGCTACCCCGGTCGAAACCCAGTAAACGAGCAGTACTTC
v_gene: TRBV28; j_gene: TRBJ2-6; d_gene: TRBD1; abundance: few; CDR3aa: CASSSGTGRYGANVLTF; CDR3nt: TGTGCCAGCAGTTCCGGGACAGGGAGATATGGGGCCAACGTCCTGACTTTC
v_gene: TRBV7-9; j_gene: TRBJ2-3; d_gene: .; abundance: few; CDR3aa: CASSILERFTDTQYF; CDR3nt: TGTGCCAGCAGCATCCTAGAGCGGTTCACAGATACGCAGTATTTT
v_gene: TRBV29-1; j_gene: TRBJ1-1; d_gene: .; abundance: few; CDR3aa: CSVERKLGHTEAFF; CDR3nt: TGCAGCGTTGAAAGGAAGTTGGGGCACACTGAAGCTTTCTTT